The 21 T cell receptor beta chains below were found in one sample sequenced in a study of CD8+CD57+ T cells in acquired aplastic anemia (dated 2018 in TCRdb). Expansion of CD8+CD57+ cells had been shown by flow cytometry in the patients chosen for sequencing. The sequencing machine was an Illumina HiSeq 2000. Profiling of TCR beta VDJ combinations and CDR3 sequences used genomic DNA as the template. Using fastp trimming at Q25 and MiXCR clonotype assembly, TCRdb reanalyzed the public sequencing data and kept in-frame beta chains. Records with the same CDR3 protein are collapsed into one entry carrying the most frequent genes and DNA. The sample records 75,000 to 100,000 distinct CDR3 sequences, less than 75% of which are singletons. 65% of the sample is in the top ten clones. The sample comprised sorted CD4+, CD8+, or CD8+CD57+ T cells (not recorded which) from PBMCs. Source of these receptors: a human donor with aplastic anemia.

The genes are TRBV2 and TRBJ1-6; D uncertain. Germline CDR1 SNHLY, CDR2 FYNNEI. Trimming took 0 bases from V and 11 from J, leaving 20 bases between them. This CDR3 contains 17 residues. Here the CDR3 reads CASSEAWGGSQSTPLHF. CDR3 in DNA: TGTGCCAGCAGTGAAGCGTGGGGAGGCAGCCAAAGCACACCCCTCCACTTT. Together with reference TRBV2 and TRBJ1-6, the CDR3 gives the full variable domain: EPEVTQTPSHQVTQMGQEVILRCVPISNHLYFYWYRQILGQKVEFLVSFYNNEISEKSEIFDDQFSVERPDGSNFTLKIRSTKLEDSAMYFCASSEAWGGSQSTPLHFGNGTRLTVT.

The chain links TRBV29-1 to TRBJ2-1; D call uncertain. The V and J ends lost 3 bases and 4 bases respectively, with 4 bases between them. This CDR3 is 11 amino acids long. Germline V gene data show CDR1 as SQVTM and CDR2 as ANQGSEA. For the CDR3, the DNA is TGCAGCGTTGAGGAGTACAATGAGCAGTTCTTC. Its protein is CSVEEYNEQFF.

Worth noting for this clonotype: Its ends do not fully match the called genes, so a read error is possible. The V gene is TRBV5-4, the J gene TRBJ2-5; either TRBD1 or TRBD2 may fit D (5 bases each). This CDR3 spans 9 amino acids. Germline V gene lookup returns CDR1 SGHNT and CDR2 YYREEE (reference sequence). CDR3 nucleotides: TGTGCCAGCAGCTTGATGGGGGACTTC. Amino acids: CASSLMGDF.

The CDR3 nucleotides read TGTGCCAGTAGTCAGGGGAATGAGCAGTTCTTC. Its translation is CASSQGNEQFF. The rearrangement links TRBV19 to TRBJ2-1, with TRBD1 as a possible D gene (6 bases). The V gene lost 5 bases and the J gene lost 7 bases, with 6 bases spanning the gap. Per germline, CDR1 LNHDA and CDR2 SQIVND (reference sequence). The CDR3 totals 11 residues.

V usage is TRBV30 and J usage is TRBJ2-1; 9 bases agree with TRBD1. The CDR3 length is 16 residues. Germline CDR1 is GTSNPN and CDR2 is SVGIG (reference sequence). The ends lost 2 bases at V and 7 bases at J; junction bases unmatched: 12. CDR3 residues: CAWSNPYRGPMNEQFF. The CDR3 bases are TGTGCCTGGAGTAACCCTTACAGGGGGCCTATGAATGAGCAGTTCTTC.

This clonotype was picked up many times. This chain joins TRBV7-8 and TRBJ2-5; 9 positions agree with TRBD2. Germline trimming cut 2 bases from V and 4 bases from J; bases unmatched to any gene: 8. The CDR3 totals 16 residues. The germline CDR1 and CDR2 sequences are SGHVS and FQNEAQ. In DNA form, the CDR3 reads TGTGCCAGCAGCTTATGGGCGGGGGGGCCCGGAGAGACCCAGTACTTC. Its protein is CASSLWAGGPGETQYF.

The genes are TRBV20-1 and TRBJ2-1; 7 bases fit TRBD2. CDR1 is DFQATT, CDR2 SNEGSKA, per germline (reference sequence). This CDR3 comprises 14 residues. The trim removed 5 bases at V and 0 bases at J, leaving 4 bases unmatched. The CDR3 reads CSADGGSSYNEQFF. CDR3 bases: TGCAGTGCTGACGGGGGGAGCTCCTACAATGAGCAGTTCTTC.

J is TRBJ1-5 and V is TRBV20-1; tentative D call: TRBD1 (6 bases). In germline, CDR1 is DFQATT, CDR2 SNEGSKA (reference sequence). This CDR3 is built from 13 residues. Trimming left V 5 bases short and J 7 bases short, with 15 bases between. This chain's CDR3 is CSARTDSGQPQHF. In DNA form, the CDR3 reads TGCAGTGCTCGGACAGATAGCGGACAGCCCCAGCATTTT.

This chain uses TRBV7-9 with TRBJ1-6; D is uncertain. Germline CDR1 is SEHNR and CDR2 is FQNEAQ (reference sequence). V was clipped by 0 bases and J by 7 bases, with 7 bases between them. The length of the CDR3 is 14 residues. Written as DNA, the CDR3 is TGTGCCAGCAGCTTAGCGCGTATGAATTCACCCCTCCACTTT. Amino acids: CASSLARMNSPLHF.

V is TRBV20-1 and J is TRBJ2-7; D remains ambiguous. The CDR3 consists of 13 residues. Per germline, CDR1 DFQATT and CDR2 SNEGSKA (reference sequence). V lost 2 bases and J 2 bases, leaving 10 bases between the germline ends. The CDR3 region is CSARSPLTYEQYF. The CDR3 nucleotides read TGCAGTGCTAGATCGCCCCTAACCTACGAGCAGTACTTC.

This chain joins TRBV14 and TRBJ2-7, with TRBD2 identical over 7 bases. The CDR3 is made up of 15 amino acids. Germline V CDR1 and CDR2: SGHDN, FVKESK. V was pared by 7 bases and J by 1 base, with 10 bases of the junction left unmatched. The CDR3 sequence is CASTTWTRVSYEQYF. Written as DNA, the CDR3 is TGTGCCAGCACGACGTGGACTAGAGTATCCTACGAGCAGTACTTC.

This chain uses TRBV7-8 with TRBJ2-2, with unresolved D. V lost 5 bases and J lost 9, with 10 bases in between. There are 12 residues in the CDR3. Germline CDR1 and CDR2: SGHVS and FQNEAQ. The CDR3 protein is CASSLISRELFF. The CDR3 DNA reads TGTGCCAGCAGCCTCATATCCAGGGAGCTGTTTTTT.

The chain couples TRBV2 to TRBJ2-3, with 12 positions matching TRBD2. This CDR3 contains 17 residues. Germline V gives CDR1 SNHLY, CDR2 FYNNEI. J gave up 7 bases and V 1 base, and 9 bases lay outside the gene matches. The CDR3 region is CASSEDSASGGAHTQYF. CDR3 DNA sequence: TGTGCCAGCAGTGAAGACTCAGCTAGCGGGGGGGCACATACGCAGTATTTT.

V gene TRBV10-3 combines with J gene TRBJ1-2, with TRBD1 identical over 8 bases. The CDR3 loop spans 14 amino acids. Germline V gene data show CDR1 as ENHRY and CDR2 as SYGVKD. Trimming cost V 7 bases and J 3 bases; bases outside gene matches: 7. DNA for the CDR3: TGTGCCATCACTGCTGGACAGGGAGACTATGGCTACACCTTC. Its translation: CAITAGQGDYGYTF.

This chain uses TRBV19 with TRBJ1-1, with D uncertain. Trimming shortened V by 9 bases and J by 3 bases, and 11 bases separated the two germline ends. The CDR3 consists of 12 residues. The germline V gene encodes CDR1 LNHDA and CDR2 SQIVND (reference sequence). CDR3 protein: CASRPGYTEAFF. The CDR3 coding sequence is TGTGCCAGCCGGCCCGGGTACACTGAAGCTTTCTTT.

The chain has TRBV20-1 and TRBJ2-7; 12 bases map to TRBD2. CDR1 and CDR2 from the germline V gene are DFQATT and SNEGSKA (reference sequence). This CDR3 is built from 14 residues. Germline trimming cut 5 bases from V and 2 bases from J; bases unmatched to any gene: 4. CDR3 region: CSARTSGRTYEQYF. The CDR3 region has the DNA TGCAGTGCTCGTACTAGCGGGAGGACCTACGAGCAGTACTTC.

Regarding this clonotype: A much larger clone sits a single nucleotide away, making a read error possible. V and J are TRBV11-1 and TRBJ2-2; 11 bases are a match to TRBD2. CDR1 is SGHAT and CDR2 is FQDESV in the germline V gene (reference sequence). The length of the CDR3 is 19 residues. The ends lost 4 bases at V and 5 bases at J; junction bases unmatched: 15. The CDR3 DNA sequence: TGTGCCAGCAGCTCCCGTTCCCCAAGGCTAGCGGGGGGAACCGGGGAGCTGTTTTTT. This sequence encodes CASSSRSPRLAGGTGELFF.

The CDR3 DNA is TGTGCCAGCAGCTTATCCGGGGTAGCGTCCGGGCAGTACTTC. Translating it yields CASSLSGVASGQYF. The chain links TRBV7-6 to TRBJ2-7; TRBD2 is a possible D gene (5 bases). Germline V lookup: CDR1 SGHVS, CDR2 FNYEAQ. Trimming removed 2 bases from V and 9 bases from J, with 17 bases in between. The CDR3 is 14 amino acids.

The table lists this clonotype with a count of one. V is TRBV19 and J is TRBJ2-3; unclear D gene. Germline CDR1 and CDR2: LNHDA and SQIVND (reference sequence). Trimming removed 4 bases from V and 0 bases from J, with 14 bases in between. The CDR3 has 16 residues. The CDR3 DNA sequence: TGTGCCAGTAGTAGATTGATAGCCACTAGCACAGATACGCAGTATTTT. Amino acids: CASSRLIATSTDTQYF.

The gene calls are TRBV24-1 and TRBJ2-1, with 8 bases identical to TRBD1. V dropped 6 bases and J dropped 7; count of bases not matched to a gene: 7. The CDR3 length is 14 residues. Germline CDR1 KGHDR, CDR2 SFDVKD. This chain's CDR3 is CATSSGQGQNEQFF. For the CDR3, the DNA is TGTGCCACCAGTTCTGGACAGGGCCAAAATGAGCAGTTCTTC.

The CDR3 DNA reads TGTGCCAGCAGTGACGCGGCTTCTGGAAACACCATATATTTT. Translation gives CASSDAASGNTIYF. The J gene is TRBJ1-3, the V gene TRBV2; D unclear. The CDR3 is 14 residues long. Germline V lookup: CDR1 SNHLY, CDR2 FYNNEI. Trimming shortened V by 3 bases and J by 1 base, and 7 bases separated the two germline ends.